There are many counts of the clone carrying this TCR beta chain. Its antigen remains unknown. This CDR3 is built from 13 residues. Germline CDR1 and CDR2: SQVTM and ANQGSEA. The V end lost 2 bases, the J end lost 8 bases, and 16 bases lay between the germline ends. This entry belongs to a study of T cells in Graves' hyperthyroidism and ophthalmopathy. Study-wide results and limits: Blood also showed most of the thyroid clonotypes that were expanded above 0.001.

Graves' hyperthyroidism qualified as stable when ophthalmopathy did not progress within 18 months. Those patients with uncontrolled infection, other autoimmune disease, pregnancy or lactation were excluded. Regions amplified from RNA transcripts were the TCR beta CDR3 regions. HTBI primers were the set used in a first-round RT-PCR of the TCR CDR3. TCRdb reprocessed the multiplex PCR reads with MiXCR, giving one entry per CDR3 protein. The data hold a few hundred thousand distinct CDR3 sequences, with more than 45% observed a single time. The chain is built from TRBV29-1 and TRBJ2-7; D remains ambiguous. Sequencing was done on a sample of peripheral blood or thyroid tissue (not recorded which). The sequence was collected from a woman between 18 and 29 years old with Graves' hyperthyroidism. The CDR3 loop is CSVEPTLQGKQYF. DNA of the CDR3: TGCAGCGTTGAACCTACCCTCCAAGGGAAGCAGTACTTC.